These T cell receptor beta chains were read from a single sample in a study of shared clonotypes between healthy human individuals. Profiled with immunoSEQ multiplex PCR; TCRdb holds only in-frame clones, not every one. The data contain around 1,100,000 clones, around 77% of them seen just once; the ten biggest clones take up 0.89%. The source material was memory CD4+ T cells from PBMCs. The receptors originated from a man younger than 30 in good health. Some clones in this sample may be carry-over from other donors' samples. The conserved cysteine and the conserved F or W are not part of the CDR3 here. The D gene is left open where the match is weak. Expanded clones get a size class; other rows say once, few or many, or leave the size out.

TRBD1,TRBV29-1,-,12,SVRQGANTDTQY
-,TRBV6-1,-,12,ASRSGQLNTEAF
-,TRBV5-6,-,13,ASSFRLGPCETQY
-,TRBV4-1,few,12,ASSQLTENTEAF
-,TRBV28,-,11,ASSPLGGDTQY
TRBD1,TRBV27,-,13,ASSFKPTGVGGYT
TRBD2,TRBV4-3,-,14,ASSQDWLAGGNEQF
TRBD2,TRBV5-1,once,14,ASSWGLAGGYNEQF
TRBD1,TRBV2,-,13,ASSGQGSMNTEAF
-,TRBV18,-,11,ASSPQSANTQY
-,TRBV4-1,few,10,ASSQASDTQY
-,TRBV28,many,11,ASSSTSRVEQY
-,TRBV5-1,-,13,ASSFGRGNKDTQY
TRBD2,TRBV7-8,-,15,ASSLVGLAETPGELF
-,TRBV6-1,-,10,ASSSGFNVLT
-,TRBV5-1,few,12,ASSRTLDNEKLF
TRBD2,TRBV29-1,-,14,SVAGVGRGAKNIQY